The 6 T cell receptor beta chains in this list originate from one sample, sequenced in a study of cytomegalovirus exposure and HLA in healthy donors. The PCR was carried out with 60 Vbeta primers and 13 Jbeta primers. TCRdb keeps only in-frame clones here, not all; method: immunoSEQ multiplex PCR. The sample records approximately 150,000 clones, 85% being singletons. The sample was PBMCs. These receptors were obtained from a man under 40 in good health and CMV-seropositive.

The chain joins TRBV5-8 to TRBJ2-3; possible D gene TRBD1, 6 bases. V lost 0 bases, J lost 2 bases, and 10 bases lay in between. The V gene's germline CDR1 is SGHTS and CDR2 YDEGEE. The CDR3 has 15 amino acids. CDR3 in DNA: TGTGCCAGCAGCTTGGCGGGACACTACACAGATACGCAGTATTTT. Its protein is CASSLAGHYTDTQYF.

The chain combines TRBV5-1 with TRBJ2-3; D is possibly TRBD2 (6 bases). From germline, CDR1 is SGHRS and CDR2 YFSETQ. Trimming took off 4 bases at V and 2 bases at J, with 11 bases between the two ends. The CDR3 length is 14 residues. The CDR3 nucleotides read TGCGCCAGCAGCCTGGGAGGATACACAGATACGCAGTATTTT. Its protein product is CASSLGGYTDTQYF.

CDR3 region: CASSPTGGRARVTGELFF. The CDR3 nucleotides read TGTGCCAGCAGTCCAACCGGGGGGCGGGCAAGGGTCACCGGGGAGCTGTTTTTT. This chain uses TRBV25-1 with TRBJ2-2; perhaps TRBD2 as D (7 bases). The germline V and J ends were trimmed by 5 bases and 4 bases, with 23 bases remaining between them. Looked up from germline, CDR1 is MGHDK and CDR2 is SYGVNS. The CDR3 is made up of 18 amino acids.

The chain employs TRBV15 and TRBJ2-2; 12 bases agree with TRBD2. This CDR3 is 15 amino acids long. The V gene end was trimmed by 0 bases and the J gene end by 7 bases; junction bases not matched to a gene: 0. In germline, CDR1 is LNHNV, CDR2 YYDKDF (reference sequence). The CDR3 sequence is CATSRELAGGGELFF. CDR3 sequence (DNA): TGTGCCACCAGCAGAGAACTAGCGGGGGGCGGGGAGCTGTTTTTT.

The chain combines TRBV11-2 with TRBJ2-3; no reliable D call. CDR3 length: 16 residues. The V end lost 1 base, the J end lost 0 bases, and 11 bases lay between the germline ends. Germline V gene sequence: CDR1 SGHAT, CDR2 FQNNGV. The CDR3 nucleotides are TGTGCCAGCAGCTTAGTTCCTAGTCCCAGCACAGATACGCAGTATTTT. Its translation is CASSLVPSPSTDTQYF.

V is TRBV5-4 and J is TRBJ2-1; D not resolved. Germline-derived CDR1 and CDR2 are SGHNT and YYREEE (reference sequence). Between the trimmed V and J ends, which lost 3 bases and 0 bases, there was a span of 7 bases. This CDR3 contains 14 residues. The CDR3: CASSSPSSYNEQFF. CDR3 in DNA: TGTGCCAGCAGCTCTCCTTCCTCCTACAATGAGCAGTTCTTC.